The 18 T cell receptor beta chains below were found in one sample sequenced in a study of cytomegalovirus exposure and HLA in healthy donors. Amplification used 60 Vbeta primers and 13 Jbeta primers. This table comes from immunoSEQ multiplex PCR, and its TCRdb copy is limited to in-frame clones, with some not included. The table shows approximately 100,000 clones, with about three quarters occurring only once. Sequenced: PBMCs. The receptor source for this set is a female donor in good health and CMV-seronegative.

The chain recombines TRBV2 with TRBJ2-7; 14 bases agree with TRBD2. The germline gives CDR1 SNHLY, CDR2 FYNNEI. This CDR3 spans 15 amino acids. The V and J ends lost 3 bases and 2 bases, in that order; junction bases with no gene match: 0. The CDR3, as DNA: TGTGCCAGCAGTGAGGGACTAGCGGGGGCCTACGAGCAGTACTTC. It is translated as CASSEGLAGAYEQYF.

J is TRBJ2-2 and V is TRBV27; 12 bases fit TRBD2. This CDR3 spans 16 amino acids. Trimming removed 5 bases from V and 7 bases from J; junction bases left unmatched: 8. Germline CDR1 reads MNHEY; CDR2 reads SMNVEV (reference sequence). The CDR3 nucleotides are TGTGCCAGCAGTCTACGACTAGCGGGGGAGTTCGGGGAGCTGTTTTTT. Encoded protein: CASSLRLAGEFGELFF.

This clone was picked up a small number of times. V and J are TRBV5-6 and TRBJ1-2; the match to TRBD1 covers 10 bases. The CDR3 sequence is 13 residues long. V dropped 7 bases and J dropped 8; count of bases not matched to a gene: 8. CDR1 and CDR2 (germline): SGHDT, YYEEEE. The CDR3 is CASGGQGGDGYTF. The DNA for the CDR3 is TGTGCCAGCGGAGGACAGGGGGGGGACGGCTACACCTTC. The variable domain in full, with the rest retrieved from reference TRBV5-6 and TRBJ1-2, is DAGVTQSPTHLIKTRGQQVTLRCSPKSGHDTVSWYQQALGQGPQFIFQYYEEEERQRGNFPDRFSGHQFPNYSSELNVNALLLGDSALYLCASGGQGGDGYTFGSGTRLTVV.

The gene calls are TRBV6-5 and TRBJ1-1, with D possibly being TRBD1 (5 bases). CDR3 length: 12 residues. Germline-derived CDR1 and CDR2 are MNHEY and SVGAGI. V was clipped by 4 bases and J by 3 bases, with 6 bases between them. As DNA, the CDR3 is TGTGCCAGCAGTTCAGGGTACACTGAAGCTTTCTTT. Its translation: CASSSGYTEAFF.

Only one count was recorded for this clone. The CDR3 DNA sequence: TGTGCCAGCAGTTTAAGGTTTAGGCAGGGTGACTCACCCCTCCACTTT. It codes for CASSLRFRQGDSPLHF. The rearrangement uses TRBV28 and TRBJ1-6, with D maybe TRBD1 (5 bases). Germline V gene data show CDR1 as MDHEN and CDR2 as SYDVKM. This CDR3 has 16 residues. The germline V and J ends were trimmed by 2 bases and 10 bases, with 18 bases remaining between them.

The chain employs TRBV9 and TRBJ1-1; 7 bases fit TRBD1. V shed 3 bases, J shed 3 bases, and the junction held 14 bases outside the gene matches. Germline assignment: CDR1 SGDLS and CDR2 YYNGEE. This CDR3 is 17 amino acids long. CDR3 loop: CASSARDLTGLDTEAFF. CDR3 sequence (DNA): TGTGCCAGCAGCGCCCGTGACCTGACAGGGCTAGACACTGAAGCTTTCTTT.

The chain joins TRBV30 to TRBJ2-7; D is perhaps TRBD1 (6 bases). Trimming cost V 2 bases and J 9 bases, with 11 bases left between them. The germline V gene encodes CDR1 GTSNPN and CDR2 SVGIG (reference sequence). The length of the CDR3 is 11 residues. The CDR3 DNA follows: TGTGCCTGGAGTTCAGGGGCAGGGCAGTACTTC. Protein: CAWSSGAGQYF. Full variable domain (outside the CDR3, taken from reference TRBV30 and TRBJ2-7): SQTIHQWPATLVQPVGSPLSLECTVEGTSNPNLYWYRQAAGRGLQLLFYSVGIGQISSEVPQNLSASRPQDRQFILSSKKLLLSDSGFYLCAWSSGAGQYFGPGTRLTVT.

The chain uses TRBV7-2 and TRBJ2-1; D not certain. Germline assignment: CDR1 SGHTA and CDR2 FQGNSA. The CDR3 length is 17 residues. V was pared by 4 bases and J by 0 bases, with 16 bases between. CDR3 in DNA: TGTGCCAGCAGCTCCCTGAGCTCCGTTAGCTCCTACAATGAGCAGTTCTTC. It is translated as CASSSLSSVSSYNEQFF.

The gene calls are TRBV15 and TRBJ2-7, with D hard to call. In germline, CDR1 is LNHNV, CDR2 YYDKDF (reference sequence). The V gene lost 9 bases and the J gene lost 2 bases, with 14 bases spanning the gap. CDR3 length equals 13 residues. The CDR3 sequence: CATNHGSPYEQYF. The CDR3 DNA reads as TGTGCCACTAACCACGGTAGCCCCTACGAGCAGTACTTC.

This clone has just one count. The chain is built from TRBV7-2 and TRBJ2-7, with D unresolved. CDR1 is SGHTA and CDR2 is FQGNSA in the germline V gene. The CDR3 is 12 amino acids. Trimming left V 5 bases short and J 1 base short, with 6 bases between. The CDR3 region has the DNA TGTGCCAGCAGCCTGCGGTCCTACGAGCAGTACTTC. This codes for CASSLRSYEQYF.

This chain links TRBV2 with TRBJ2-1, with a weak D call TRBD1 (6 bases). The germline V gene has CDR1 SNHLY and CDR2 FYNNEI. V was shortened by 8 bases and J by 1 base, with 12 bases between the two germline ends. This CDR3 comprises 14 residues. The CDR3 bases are TGTGCCAGCGGAGTTAGGGGGTCCTACAATGAGCAGTTCTTC. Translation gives CASGVRGSYNEQFF.

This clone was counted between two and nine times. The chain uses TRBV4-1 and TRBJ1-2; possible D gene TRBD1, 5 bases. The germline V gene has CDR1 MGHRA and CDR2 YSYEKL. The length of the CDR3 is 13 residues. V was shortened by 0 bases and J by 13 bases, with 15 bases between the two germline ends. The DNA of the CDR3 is TGCGCCAGCAGCCAAGAGGGTCTAGGGGTCCCCACCTTC. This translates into CASSQEGLGVPTF.

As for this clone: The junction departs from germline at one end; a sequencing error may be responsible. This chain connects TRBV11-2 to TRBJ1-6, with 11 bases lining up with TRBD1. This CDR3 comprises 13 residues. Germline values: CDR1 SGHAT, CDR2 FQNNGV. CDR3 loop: CASSPGTGGTQTF. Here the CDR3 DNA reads TGTGCCAGCAGCCCCGGGACAGGGGGAACTCAGACATTT.

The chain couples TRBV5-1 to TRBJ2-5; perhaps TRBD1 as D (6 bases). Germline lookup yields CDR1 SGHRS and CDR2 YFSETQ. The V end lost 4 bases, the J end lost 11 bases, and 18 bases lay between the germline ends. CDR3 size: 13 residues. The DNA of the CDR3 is TGCGCCAGCAGCCTGGAACAGGGAGTAGCGCAGTACTTC. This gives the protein CASSLEQGVAQYF.

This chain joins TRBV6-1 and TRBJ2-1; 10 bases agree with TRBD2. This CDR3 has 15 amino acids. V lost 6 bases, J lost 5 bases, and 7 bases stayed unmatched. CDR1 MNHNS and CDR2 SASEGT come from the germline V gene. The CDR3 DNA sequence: TGTGCCAGCAGCTTACTAGCGGGAAAAAACAATGAGCAGTTCTTC. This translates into CASSLLAGKNNEQFF.

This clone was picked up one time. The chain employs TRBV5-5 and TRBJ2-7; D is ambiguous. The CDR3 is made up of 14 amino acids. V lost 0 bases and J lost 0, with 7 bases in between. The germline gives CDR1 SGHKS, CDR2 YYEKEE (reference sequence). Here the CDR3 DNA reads TGTGCCAGCAGCTTGGACCCGAGCTCCTACGAGCAGTACTTC. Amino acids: CASSLDPSSYEQYF. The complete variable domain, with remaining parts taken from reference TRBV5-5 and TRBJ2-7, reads DAGVTQSPTHLIKTRGQQVTLRCSPISGHKSVSWYQQVLGQGPQFIFQYYEKEERGRGNFPDRFSARQFPNYSSELNVNALLLGDSALYLCASSLDPSSYEQYFGPGTRLTVT.

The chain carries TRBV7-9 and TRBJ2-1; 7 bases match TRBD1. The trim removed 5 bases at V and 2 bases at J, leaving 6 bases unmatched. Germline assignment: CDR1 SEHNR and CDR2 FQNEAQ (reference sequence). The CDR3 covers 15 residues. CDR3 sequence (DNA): TGTGCCAGCAGCCAAAGAGGACAGGCCTACAATGAGCAGTTCTTC. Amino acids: CASSQRGQAYNEQFF.

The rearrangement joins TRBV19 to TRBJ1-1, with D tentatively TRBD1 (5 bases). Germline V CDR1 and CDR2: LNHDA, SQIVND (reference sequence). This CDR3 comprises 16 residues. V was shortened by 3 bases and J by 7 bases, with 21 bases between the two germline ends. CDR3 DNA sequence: TGTGCCAGTAGTATCGCGCGGGACGGTCGCGGTGATGAAGCTTTCTTT. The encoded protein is CASSIARDGRGDEAFF. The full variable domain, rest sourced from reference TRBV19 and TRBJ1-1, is DGGITQSPKYLFRKEGQNVTLSCEQNLNHDAMYWYRQDPGQGLRLIYYSQIVNDFQKGDIAEGYSVSREKKESFPLTVTSAQKNPTAFYLCASSIARDGRGDEAFFGQGTRLTVV.